This T cell receptor (beta chain) was documented in a study of regulatory T cells in long-lasting Graves disease. The sample holds many counts of this clonotype. Its antigen is still unknown. Documented time point: newly diagnosed GD, antithyroid drugs for less than 3 months. TCR sequences were obtained from RNA taken from PBMCs. Study-level results: Examination was confined to peripheral blood, excluding thyroid tissue. Since the sample size was small, accuracy may have been reduced.

CDR3 regions were amplified by Arm-PCR using iRepertoire HTBI primers to build TCR beta libraries. TCRdb re-analysed the multiplex PCR reads in MiXCR, keeping a single row per CDR3 protein. The data show more than 450,000 distinct CDR3 sequences, roughly 15% seen once. Another study also made use of these data, one on T cells in Graves' hyperthyroidism and ophthalmopathy. Turning to that study: Patients aged 18 to 65 had newly diagnosed hyperthyroidism that had lasted under 2 months. It was uncontrolled infection, other autoimmune disease, pregnancy or lactation that excluded patients.

The sequence was obtained from a man aged 35 to 55 with Graves disease. Material: peripheral blood mononuclear cells (PBMCs), obtained at new diagnosis, from a patient treated with antithyroid drugs.

CDR3 sequence (DNA): TGTGCCAGCAGCTTGGCGCGATTTGAGCAGTTCTTC. As protein: CASSLARFEQFF. V usage is TRBV5-4 and J usage is TRBJ2-1; unclear D gene. Trimming removed 0 bases from V and 9 bases from J, with 7 bases in between. The CDR3 length is 12 residues. Germline V gene sequence: CDR1 SGHNT, CDR2 YYREEE (reference sequence).